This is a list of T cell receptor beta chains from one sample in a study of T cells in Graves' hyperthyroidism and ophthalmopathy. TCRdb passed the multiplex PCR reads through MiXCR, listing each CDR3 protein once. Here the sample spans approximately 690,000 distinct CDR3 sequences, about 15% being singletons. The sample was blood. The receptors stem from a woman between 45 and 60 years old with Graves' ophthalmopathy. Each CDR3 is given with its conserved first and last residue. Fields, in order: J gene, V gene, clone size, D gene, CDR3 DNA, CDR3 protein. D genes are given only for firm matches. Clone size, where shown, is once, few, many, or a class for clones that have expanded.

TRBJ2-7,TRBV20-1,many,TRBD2,TGCAGTGCTAGAGCCCCCCCTTCGCGGGAGGGCCTCTCCTACGAGCAGTACTTC,CSARAPPSREGLSYEQYF
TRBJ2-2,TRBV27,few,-,TGTGCCAGCAGTATCGGGGGTGTGCTGTTTTTT,CASSIGGVLFF
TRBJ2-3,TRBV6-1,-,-,TGTGCCAGCGGGGGTAGGAGTATTTCAGATACGCAGTATTTT,CASGGRSISDTQYF
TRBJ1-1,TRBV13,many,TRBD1,TGTGCCAGCAGCTTAACAGGGGTGCCCACTGAAGCTTTCTTT,CASSLTGVPTEAFF
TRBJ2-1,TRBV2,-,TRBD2,TGTGCCAGCAGGCGGGAGGGTGATGAGCAGTTCTTC,CASRREGDEQFF
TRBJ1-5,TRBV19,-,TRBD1,TGTGCCAGTAGATGGGAGACAGGGGAAGGCTTAAGCAATCAGCCCCAGCATTTT,CASRWETGEGLSNQPQHF
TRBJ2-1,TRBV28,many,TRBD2,TGTGCCAGCAGACTAGCGGGGGGAAGGGTAGGCGAGCAGTTCTTC,CASRLAGGRVGEQFF
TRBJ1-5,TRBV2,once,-,TGTGCCAGCTCAACAGGTACTAGCAATCAGCCCCAGCATTTT,CASSTGTSNQPQHF
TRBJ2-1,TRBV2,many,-,TGTGCCAGCAGTGAATTAACTCGAGTTTCCTACAATGAGCAGTTCTTC,CASSELTRVSYNEQFF
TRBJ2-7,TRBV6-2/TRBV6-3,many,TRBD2,TGTGCCAGCAGTTCATCTAGCGGGAGGGGCGAGCAGTACTTC,CASSSSSGRGEQYF
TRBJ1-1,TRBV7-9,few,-,TGTGCCAGCAGCTTAAAGTCAGTGAACACTGAAGCTTTCTTT,CASSLKSVNTEAFF
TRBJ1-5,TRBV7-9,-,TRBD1,TGTGCCAGCAGCTTAGGCGACAGGGGATCTTATAGCAATCAGCCCCAGCATTTT,CASSLGDRGSYSNQPQHF
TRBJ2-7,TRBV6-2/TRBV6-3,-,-,TGTGCCAGCAGTTACTCTATCAATTACGAGCAGTACTTC,CASSYSINYEQYF
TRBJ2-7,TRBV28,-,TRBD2,TGTGCCAGCAGAGGCGGGTTACTAGCGGGAGGCTACGAGCAGTACTTC,CASRGGLLAGGYEQYF
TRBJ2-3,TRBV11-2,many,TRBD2,TGTGCCAGCAGCTTGGGAGGGCTAGTGCCAGATACGCAGTATTTT,CASSLGGLVPDTQYF
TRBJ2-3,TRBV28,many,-,TGTGCCAGCAGCCCTCGACACAGCAGCTTGGGGACAGATACGCAGTATTTT,CASSPRHSSLGTDTQYF
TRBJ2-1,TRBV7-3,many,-,TGTGCCAGCAGCTTATTCGGCGGAAGCTCCTACAATGAGCAGTTCTTC,CASSLFGGSSYNEQFF
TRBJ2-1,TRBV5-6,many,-,TGTGCCAGCAGCATTCAGGGGACGGGTGGTGAGCAGTTCTTC,CASSIQGTGGEQFF
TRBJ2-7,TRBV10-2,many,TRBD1,TGCGCCAGCAGTTGGGACAGGGCCAGCTCCTACGAGCAGTACTTC,CASSWDRASSYEQYF
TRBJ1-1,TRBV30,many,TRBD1,TGTGCCTGGAGCCTACCAGGGGGTGCTTTCTTT,CAWSLPGGAFF
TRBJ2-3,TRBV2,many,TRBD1,TGTGCCAGCAGTGAAGGACAGGGGGCGATCACAGATACGCAGTATTTT,CASSEGQGAITDTQYF
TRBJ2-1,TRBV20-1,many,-,TGCAGTGCTAGTAGCACCTGGGCTGGCTCCTACAATGAGCAGTTCTTC,CSASSTWAGSYNEQFF
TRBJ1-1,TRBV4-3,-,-,TGCGCCAGCAGCCAATACGAACAGGGGAACACTGAAGCTTTCTTT,CASSQYEQGNTEAFF
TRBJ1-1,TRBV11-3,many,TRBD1,TGTGCCAGCAGCGAGCGACAGGGTCGGGGCACTGAAGCTTTCTTT,CASSERQGRGTEAFF
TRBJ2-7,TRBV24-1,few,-,TGTGCCACCAGTGATTCTGGATCCTACGAGCAGTACTTC,CATSDSGSYEQYF
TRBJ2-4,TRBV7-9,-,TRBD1,TGTGCCAGCAGCGCAAAACAGGGGGGCAAAAACATTCAGTACTTC,CASSAKQGGKNIQYF
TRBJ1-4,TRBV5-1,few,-,TGCGCCAGCAGCTTGGGAGGGGTTGCAACTAATGAAAAACTGTTTTTT,CASSLGGVATNEKLFF
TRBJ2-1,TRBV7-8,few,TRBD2,TGTGCCAGCACCATCTTTGGACTAGCGGGAGGGCCCGGTGAGCAGTTCTTC,CASTIFGLAGGPGEQFF
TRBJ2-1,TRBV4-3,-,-,TGCGCCAGCAGCCACGAGAACAATGAGCAGTTCTTC,CASSHENNEQFF
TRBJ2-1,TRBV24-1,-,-,TGTGCCACCAGTGATAGTTCGGCGTCCCATGAGCAGTTCTTC,CATSDSSASHEQFF
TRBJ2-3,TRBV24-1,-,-,TGTGCCACCAGTGATTTGTCCCCCGGGAGCACAGATACGCAGTATTTT,CATSDLSPGSTDTQYF
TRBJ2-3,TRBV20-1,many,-,TGCAGTGCTAGTGGGGTAGCGTGGACAGATACGCAGTATTTT,CSASGVAWTDTQYF
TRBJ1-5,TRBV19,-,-,TGTGCCAGTAGTCCTCGGATCCCCGCGGGCAATCAGCCCCAGCATTTT,CASSPRIPAGNQPQHF
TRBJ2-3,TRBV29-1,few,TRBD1,TGCAGCGTTGAAGGAGGACAGGGCTTCACAGATACGCAGTATTTT,CSVEGGQGFTDTQYF
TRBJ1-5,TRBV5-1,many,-,TGCGCCAGCAGCTTGGGGCCGCAGGGGCAGGGTCAGCCCCAGCATTTT,CASSLGPQGQGQPQHF
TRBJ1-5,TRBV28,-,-,TGTGCCAGCAGCGACCGGGGAGGTTACAATCAGCCCCAGCATTTT,CASSDRGGYNQPQHF
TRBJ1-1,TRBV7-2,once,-,TGTGCCAGCAGCCCGCAGGGGAACACTGGAGCTTTCTTT,CASSPQGNTGAFF